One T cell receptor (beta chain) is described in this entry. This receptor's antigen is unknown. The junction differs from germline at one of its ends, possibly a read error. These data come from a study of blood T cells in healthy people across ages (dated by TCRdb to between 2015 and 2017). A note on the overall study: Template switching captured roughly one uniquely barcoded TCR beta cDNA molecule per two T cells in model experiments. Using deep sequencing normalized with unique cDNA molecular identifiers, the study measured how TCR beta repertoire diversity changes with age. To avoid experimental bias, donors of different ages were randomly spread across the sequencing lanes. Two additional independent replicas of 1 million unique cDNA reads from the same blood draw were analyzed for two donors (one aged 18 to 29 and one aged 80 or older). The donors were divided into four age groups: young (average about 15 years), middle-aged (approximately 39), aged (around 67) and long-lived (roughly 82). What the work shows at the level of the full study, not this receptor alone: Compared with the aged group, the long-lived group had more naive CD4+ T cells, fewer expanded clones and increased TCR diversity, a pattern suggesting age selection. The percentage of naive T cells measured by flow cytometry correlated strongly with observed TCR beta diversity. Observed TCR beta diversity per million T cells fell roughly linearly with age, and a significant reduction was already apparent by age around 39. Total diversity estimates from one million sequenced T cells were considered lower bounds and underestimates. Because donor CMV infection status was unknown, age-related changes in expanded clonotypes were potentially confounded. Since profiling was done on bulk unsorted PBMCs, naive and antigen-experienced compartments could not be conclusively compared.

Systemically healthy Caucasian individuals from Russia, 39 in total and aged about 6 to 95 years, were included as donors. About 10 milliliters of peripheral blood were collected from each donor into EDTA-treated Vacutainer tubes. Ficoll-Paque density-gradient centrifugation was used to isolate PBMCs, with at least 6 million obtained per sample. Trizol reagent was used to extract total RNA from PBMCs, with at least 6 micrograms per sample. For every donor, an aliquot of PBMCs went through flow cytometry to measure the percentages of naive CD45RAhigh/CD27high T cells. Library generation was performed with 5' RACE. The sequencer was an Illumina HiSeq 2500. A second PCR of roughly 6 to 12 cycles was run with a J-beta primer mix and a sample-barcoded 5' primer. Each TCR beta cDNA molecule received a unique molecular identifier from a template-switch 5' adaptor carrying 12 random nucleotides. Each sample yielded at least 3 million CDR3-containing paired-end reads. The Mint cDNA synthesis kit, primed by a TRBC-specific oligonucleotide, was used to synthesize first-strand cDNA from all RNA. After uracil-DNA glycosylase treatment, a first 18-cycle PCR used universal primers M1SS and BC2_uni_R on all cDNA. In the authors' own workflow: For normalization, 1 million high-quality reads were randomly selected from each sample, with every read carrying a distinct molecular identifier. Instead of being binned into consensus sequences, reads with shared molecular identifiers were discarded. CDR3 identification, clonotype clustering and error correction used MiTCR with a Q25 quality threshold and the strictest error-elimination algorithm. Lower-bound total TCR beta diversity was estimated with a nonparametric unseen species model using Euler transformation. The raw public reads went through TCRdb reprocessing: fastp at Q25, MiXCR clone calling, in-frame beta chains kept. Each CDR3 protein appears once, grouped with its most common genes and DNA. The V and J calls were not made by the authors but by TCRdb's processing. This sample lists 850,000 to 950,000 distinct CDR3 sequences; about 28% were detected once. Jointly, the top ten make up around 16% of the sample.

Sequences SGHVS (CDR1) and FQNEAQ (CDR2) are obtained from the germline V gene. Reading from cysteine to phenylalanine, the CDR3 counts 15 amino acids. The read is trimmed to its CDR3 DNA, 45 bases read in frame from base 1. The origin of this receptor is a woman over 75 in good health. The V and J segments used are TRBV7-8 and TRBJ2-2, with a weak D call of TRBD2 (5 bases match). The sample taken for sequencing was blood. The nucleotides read TGCGCCAGCAGCTTAGCCGAACTAGTAACCTGGGAGCTGTTTTTT. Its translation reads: CASSLAELVTWELFF. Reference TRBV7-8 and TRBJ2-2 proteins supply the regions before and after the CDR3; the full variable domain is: GAGVSQSPRYKVAKRGQDVALRCDPISGHVSLFWYQQALGQGPEFLTYFQNEAQLDKSGLPSDRFFAERPEGSVSTLKIQRTQQEDSAVYLCASSLAELVTWELFFGEGSRLTVL.